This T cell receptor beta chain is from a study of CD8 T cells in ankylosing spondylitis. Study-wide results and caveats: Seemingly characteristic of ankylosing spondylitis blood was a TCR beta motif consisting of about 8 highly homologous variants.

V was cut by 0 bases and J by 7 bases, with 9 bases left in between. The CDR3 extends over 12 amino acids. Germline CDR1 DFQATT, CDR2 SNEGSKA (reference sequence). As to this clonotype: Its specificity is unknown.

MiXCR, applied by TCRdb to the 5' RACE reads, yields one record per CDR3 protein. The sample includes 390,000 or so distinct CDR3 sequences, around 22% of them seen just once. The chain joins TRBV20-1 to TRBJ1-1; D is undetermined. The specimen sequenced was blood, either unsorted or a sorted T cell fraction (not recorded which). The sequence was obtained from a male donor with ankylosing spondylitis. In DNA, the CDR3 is TGCAGTGCTAGAGATTACAGATATGAAGCTTTCTTT. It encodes CSARDYRYEAFF.